A single sample is the source of the 8 T cell receptor beta chains below, sequenced in a study of T cell repertoires in cytomegalovirus infection. Using its own MiXCR run on the reads, TCRdb lists one record per CDR3 protein. Here the sample spans 50,000 or so distinct CDR3 sequences, more than 15% being singletons. These receptors' targets are unknown. This sample comprised CD8+ T cells from cultured PBMCs, obtained from culture after CMV antigen stimulation. Receptors were obtained from a human donor in good health (CMV status not recorded). Some clones in this sample may be carry-over from other donors' samples.

The chain uses TRBV20-1 and TRBJ1-2, with D possibly TRBD1 on 6 matching bases. The CDR3 extends over 11 amino acids. In germline, CDR1 is DFQATT, CDR2 SNEGSKA (reference sequence). V was pared by 1 base and J by 7 bases, with 7 bases between. The CDR3 spells CSARAGVGYTF. The CDR3 DNA reads as TGCAGTGCTAGAGCAGGGGTTGGCTACACCTTC.

This clonotype was detected a few times. V is TRBV29-1 and J is TRBJ1-1, with unresolved D. Germline values: CDR1 SQVTM, CDR2 ANQGSEA. This CDR3 spans 14 amino acids. The V end was cut by 0 bases, the J end by 5 bases, with 13 bases between. CDR3 in amino acids: CSVEEKGRMTEAFF. The DNA for the CDR3 is TGCAGCGTTGAAGAAAAGGGAAGGATGACTGAAGCTTTCTTT.

The table lists this clonotype with a few counts. V gene TRBV4-3 combines with J gene TRBJ2-6, with no clear D. The germline V gene encodes CDR1 LGHNA and CDR2 YSLEER. This CDR3 has 16 residues. V was clipped by 0 bases and J by 3 bases, with 9 bases between them. CDR3 loop: CASSQESAGGANVLTF. CDR3 nucleotides: TGCGCCAGCAGCCAAGAGTCGGCTGGTGGGGCCAACGTCCTGACTTTC.

V and J are TRBV9 and TRBJ2-1; 7 bases align to TRBD2. This CDR3 spans 15 amino acids. The germline V gene has CDR1 SGDLS and CDR2 YYNGEE. J was trimmed by 7 bases and V by 3 bases; bases with no gene match: 10. CDR3 protein: CASSGGSHGHNEQFF. CDR3 in DNA: TGTGCCAGCAGCGGCGGGAGCCATGGGCATAATGAGCAGTTCTTC.

This clonotype has just a few counts. The CDR3 here is CASSLGGNLEAFF. The DNA for the CDR3 is TGTGCCAGCAGCTTAGGTGGGAACCTTGAAGCTTTCTTT. This chain uses TRBV7-2 with TRBJ1-1, with no clear D. In germline, CDR1 is SGHTA, CDR2 FQGNSA. The CDR3 is 13 amino acids. V lost 1 base and J 7 bases, leaving 10 bases between the germline ends.

The chain is built from TRBV7-9 and TRBJ2-1; tentative D call: TRBD2 (6 bases). The CDR3 totals 14 residues. Between the trimmed V and J ends, which lost 1 base and 5 bases, there was a span of 9 bases. The germline gives CDR1 SEHNR, CDR2 FQNEAQ (reference sequence). The CDR3 protein is CASSLGSGDNEQFF. The CDR3 coding sequence is TGTGCCAGCAGCTTAGGATCGGGAGACAATGAGCAGTTCTTC.

The chain joins TRBV6-8 to TRBJ2-5; the match to TRBD1 covers 8 bases. J was trimmed by 1 base and V by 7 bases; bases with no gene match: 8. Germline V gene data show CDR1 as MNHGY and CDR2 as SAAAGT. The CDR3 extends over 15 amino acids. CDR3 in DNA: TGTGCCAGCACCTTGGACAGGGAAGGCCAAGAGACCCAGTACTTC. Its protein product is CASTLDREGQETQYF.

This clonotype was observed a handful of times. This chain joins TRBV7-3 and TRBJ2-5, with D unclear. The CDR3 length is 12 residues. The germline V and J ends were trimmed by 8 bases and 4 bases, with 11 bases remaining between them. Germline lookup yields CDR1 SGHTA and CDR2 FQGTGA. The CDR3 is CASSRVGETQYF. The CDR3 DNA reads as TGTGCCAGCTCCAGAGTCGGAGAGACCCAGTACTTC. The complete variable domain, with remaining parts taken from reference TRBV7-3 and TRBJ2-5, reads GAGVSQTPSNKVTEKGKYVELRCDPISGHTALYWYRQSLGQGPEFLIYFQGTGAADDSGLPNDRFFAVRPEGSVSTLKIQRTERGDSAVYLCASSRVGETQYFGPGTRLLVL.